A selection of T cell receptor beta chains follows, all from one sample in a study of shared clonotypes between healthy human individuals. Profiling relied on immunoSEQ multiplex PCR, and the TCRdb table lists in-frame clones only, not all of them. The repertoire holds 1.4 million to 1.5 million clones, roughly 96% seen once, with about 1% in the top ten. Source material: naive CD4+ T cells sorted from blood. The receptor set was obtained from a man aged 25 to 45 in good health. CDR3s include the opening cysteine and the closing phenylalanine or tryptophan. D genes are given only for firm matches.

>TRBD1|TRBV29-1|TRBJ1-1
CSVIQGAWDTEAFF
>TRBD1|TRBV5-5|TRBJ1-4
CASSFPGTGYEKLFF
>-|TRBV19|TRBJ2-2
CASRRTAINTGELFF
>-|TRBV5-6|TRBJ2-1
CASSLWLRGGNEQFF
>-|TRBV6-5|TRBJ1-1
CASTSRWATEAFF
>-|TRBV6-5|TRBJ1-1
CASSYSSLMNTEAFF
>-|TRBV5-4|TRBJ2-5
CASSTVETQYF
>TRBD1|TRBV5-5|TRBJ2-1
CASSLKPPGQYNEQFF
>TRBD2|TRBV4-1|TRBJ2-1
CASSQRLADYNEQFF
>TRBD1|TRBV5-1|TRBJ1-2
CASSLDGTGAYGYTF
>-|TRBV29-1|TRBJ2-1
CSVENIEQFF
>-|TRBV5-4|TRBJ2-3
CASSTGPSPADTQYF
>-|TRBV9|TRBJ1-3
CASSAMDLPSGNTIYF
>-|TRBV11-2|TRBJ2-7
CASSPDSEQYF
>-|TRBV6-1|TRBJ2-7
CASGEGFSYEQYF
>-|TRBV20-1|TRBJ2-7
CSATGLWQYF
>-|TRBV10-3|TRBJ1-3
CAISEGGNTIYF
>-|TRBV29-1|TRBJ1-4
CSVEGKGSNEKLFF
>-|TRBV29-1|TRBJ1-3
CSVDQGTGNTIYF
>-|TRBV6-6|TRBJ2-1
CASSSPGTPGNEQFF
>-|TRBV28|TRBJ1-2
CASRHSYGYTF
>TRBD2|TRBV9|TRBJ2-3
CASSVALAGGTDTQYF
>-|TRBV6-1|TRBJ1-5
CASSEEWGSNQPQHF
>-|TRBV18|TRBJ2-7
CASSPERVPEARSSYEQYF
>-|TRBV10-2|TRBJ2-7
CASSALRGNRDEQYF